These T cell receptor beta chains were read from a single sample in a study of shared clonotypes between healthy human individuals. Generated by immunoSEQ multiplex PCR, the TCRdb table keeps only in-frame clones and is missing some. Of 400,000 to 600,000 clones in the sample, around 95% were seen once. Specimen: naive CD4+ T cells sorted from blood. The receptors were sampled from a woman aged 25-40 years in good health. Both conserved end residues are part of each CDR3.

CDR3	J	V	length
CASSFGQGKEYF	TRBJ2-3	TRBV27	12
CASSIDRWDYGYTF	TRBJ1-2	TRBV19	14
CASSPGLAGVETQYF	TRBJ2-5	TRBV9	15
CASSASRLVRLAGVNEQFF	TRBJ2-1	TRBV9	19
CATSRALWAKNIQYF	TRBJ2-4	TRBV15	15
CASSPRGQAQSPSYNEQFF	TRBJ2-1	TRBV18	19
CASSFGTGDGYTF	TRBJ1-2	TRBV10-1	13
CASSQDQASGTADTQYF	TRBJ2-3	TRBV4-2	17
CASAQGVGYEQYF	TRBJ2-7	TRBV7-3	13
CASSTIGQGPYNEQFF	TRBJ2-1	TRBV28	16
CASSPERATLLDTQYF	TRBJ2-3	TRBV5-1	16
CASKLLAGYPYF	TRBJ2-7	TRBV28	12
CASSPKGGDSLGVGEQYF	TRBJ2-7	TRBV7-9	18
CASSPDGQGWTGELFF	TRBJ2-2	TRBV18	16
CSVEDFTNTEAFF	TRBJ1-1	TRBV29-1	13
CASSYGGLDTEAFF	TRBJ1-1	TRBV6-5	14
CASSLGHGNEQYF	NA	TRBV5-4	13
CASSAGGLSAYEQYF	TRBJ2-7	TRBV5-1	15
CASSLFPGSTGELFF	TRBJ2-2	TRBV27	15
CASSQPYRVPLYEQYF	TRBJ2-7	TRBV4-1	16
CAWSWGQGPHTIYF	TRBJ1-3	TRBV30	14
CASSRLLSSYNEQFF	TRBJ2-1	TRBV5-4	15
CASSLGTSGTDTQYF	TRBJ2-3	TRBV28	15
CASSKGGGGYTEAFF	TRBJ1-1	TRBV7-9	15
CASSDPTGGSYGYTF	TRBJ1-2	TRBV6-1	15
CASSLAGHEQYF	TRBJ2-7	TRBV11-3	12
CASTLGSYSYEQYF	TRBJ2-7	TRBV2	14
CATSRGADEAFF	TRBJ1-1	TRBV15	12
CASSPTLGQPNTGELFF	TRBJ2-2	TRBV27	17
CASSLVSGQDSNQPQHF	TRBJ1-5	TRBV7-9	17
CASTGGRATGELFF	TRBJ2-2	TRBV2	14
CASSEEGGGISPLHF	TRBJ1-6	TRBV6-4	15
CASSSNGLAGGKMQYF	TRBJ2-7	TRBV6-6	16
CASSIRSSSYEQYF	TRBJ2-7	TRBV19	14
CASSQDYQRGYEQYF	TRBJ2-7	TRBV5-1	15
CAWSKDTNTEAFF	TRBJ1-1	TRBV30	13
CASSLNQGRGSPLHF	TRBJ1-6	TRBV18	15
CASSTAGTRLRHSYNEQFF	TRBJ2-1	TRBV2	19
CASSIPGQDATNEKLFF	TRBJ1-4	TRBV19	17
CASSQQTDRGTQYF	TRBJ2-3	TRBV5-1	14
CASSLGREDTEAFF	TRBJ1-1	TRBV5-1	14
CASSPGGLNTEAFF	TRBJ1-1	TRBV7-8	14
CASSSQGAYEQYF	TRBJ2-7	TRBV11-2	13
CASRPRVTMNTEAFF	TRBJ1-1	TRBV2	15
CASSLGTSRDEQYF	TRBJ2-7	TRBV5-1	14
CAWSPRLRAYEQYF	TRBJ2-7	TRBV30	14
CATSRPRGGGNTIYF	TRBJ1-3	TRBV15	15
CAWGVMGTSGSYEQYF	TRBJ2-7	TRBV30	16
CASSLADGYEQYF	TRBJ2-7	TRBV5-1	13